The source of this T cell receptor (beta chain) is a study of cytomegalovirus exposure and HLA in healthy donors. In the study overall: Unique TCRs numbering some 93 million, obtained from HLA-typed donors, made up an early data release.

V lost 3 bases, J lost 4 bases, and 7 bases lay in between. The CDR3 is 12 amino acids. Germline lookup yields CDR1 MDHEN and CDR2 SYDVKM. Primers for the PCR totalled 60 Vbeta and 13 Jbeta. In the authors' methods: Counted up in a later analysis, unique TCR beta chains came to 65 million to 100 million, with around 10 million shared. Some clones are missing from TCRdb's copy, which holds only in-frame ones; the method was immunoSEQ multiplex PCR. The D gene and trimming were derived from the DNA, and the V and J assignments and clone size from that table. This sample has 150,000 to 200,000 clones, with under 80% found just once.

This TCR was sampled from a female donor in good health and CMV-seronegative. The sample taken for sequencing was PBMCs. V and J are TRBV28 and TRBJ2-7; D not certain. In DNA form, the CDR3 reads TGTGCCAGCAGTTTGTCCCATTACGAGCAGTACTTC. Its protein is CASSLSHYEQYF.